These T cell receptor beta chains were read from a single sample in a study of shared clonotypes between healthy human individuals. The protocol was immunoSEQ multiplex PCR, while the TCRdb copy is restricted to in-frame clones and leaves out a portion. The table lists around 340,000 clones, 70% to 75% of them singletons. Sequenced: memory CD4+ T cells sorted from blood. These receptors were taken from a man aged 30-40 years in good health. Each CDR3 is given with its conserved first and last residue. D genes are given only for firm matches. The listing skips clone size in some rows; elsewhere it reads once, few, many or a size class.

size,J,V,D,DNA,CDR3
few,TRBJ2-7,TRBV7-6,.,TGTGCCAGCAGCACGCCCCCGTACGAGCAGTACTTC,CASSTPPYEQYF
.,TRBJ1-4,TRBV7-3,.,TGTGCCAGCAGCTCTGTGGGGATAGCAGCTAATGAAAAACTGTTTTTT,CASSSVGIAANEKLFF
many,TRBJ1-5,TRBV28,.,TGTGCCAGCAGTTTTTTGATCGGGGGGTATAGCAATCAGCCCCAGCATTTT,CASSFLIGGYSNQPQHF
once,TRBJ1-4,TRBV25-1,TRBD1,TGTGCCAGCAGTGGGACAGGGGATGTGGAAAAACTGTTTTTT,CASSGTGDVEKLFF
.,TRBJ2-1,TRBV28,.,TGTGCCAGCAGTTTAGCCTACAATGAGCAGTTCTTC,CASSLAYNEQFF
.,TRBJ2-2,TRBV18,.,TGTGCCAGCTCAACAGGTCAAGGAAACACCGGGGAGCTGTTTTTT,CASSTGQGNTGELFF
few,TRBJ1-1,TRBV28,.,TGTGCCAGCAGTTTAACTGACCTTGTTCTCAACACTGAAGCTTTCTTT,CASSLTDLVLNTEAFF
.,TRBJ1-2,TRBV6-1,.,.,CASSEVGQGARCTF
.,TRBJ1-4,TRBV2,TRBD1,TGTGCCAGCAGTGAGACGACAGGGAGGTACGAAAAACTGTTTTTT,CASSETTGRYEKLFF
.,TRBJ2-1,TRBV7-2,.,TGTGCCAGCAGCTTTCTCATTGGGAGAGAGCAGTTCTTC,CASSFLIGREQFF
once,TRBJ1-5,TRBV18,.,TGTGCCAGCTCACCAGCGGGCTGGCAGCCCCAGCATTTT,CASSPAGWQPQHF
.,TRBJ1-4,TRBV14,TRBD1,TGTGCCAGCAGCCAAGCTGGGACAGGTAATGAAAAACTGTTTTTT,CASSQAGTGNEKLFF
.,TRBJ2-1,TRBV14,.,TGTGCCAGCAGCCAAGATATAACTCCTGAGCAGTTCTTC,CASSQDITPEQFF
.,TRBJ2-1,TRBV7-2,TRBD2,TGTGCCAGCAGCCGGAGTCAGGGAGGGAGGTATGAGCAGTTCTTC,CASSRSQGGRYEQFF
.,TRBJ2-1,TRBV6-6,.,TGTGCCAGCAGGGGAGAGGCCCGGGAGCAGTTCTTC,CASRGEAREQFF
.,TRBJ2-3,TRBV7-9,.,TGTGCCAGCAGCCTGGACACCCGCACAGATACGCAGTATTTT,CASSLDTRTDTQYF